A selection of T cell receptor beta chains follows, all from one sample in a study of beta chain features in type 1 diabetes. This table comes from immunoSEQ multiplex PCR, and its TCRdb copy is limited to in-frame clones, with some not included. Of around 130,000 clones listed, approximately 10% are singletons. The sequenced sample consisted of central memory CD4+ T cells from blood. These receptors came from a man younger than 45 with type 1 diabetes. Both conserved end residues are part of each CDR3. D genes are given only for firm matches. Not all rows give a size; the values are once, few, many and, for expanded clones, a class.

>.|TRBJ2-3|TRBV29-1|12|.
TGCAGCGGAATGACTAGCACAGATACGCAGTATTTT
CSGMTSTDTQYF
>.|TRBJ2-2|TRBV12-2|12|.
TGTGCAAAGCGCCCAGGGTCCGGGGAGCTGTTTTTT
CAKRPGSGELFF
>.|TRBJ2-3|TRBV7-2|17|.
TGTGCCAGCAGCTTAGATGGACAGCGGGGATTTGTAGATACGCAGTATTTT
CASSLDGQRGFVDTQYF
>.|TRBJ1-2|TRBV5-8|15|.
TGTGCCAGCAGCCCCGGTATGGTATCGAAGTATGGCTACACCTTC
CASSPGMVSKYGYTF
>.|TRBJ1-1|TRBV5-6|14|TRBD1
TGTGCCAGCAGCTTCGGGACAGGGAACACTGAAGCTTTCTTT
CASSFGTGNTEAFF
>few|TRBJ1-3|TRBV29-1|13|.
TGCAGCGTCGGAGGCCTCTCTGGAAACACCATATATTTT
CSVGGLSGNTIYF
>few|TRBJ1-2|TRBV4-2|15|.
TGTGCCAGCAGCCAAGATATGAGGGAACCCGGTGGCTACACCTTC
CASSQDMREPGGYTF
>.|TRBJ2-6|TRBV11-3|15|TRBD1
TGTGCCAGCAGGACAGGGTCCGCTGGGGCCAACGTCCTGACTTTC
CASRTGSAGANVLTF
>few|TRBJ2-2|TRBV7-9|19|TRBD2
TGTGCCAGCAGCTTCACCAGGGGTAGCGGGGTCTTGAACACCGGGGAGCTGTTTTTT
CASSFTRGSGVLNTGELFF
>.|TRBJ2-5|TRBV5-1|14|.
TGCGCCAGCAGCACCTGGACATCCCAAGAGACCCAGTACTTC
CASSTWTSQETQYF
>.|TRBJ1-5|TRBV6-6|13|.
TGTGCCAGCAGGGACCAGGGGAAGCAGCCCCAGCATTTT
CASRDQGKQPQHF
>few|TRBJ2-5|TRBV11-1|15|.
TGTGCCAGCAGCTCCCTTCTAGGACTCCAAGAGACCCAGTACTTC
CASSSLLGLQETQYF
>.|TRBJ1-1|TRBV5-1|14|.
TGCGCCAGCAGCGACGGACACCAGAACACTGAAGCTTTCTTT
CASSDGHQNTEAFF
>.|TRBJ2-7|TRBV11-2|13|.
TGTGCCAGCAGAGGACAGACGGACTACGAGCAGTACTTC
CASRGQTDYEQYF
>.|TRBJ1-6|TRBV4-3|14|.
TGCGCCAGCAGCCAAGAATTTTTAGATTCACCCCTCCACTTT
CASSQEFLDSPLHF
>few|TRBJ2-3|TRBV30|14|.
TGTGCCTGGAGTTTCAGCGGAGGGACAGATACGCAGTATTTT
CAWSFSGGTDTQYF
>.|TRBJ1-6|TRBV27|15|.
TGTGCCAGCAGACTTAGTTGGGGGCAAATTTCACCCCTCCACTTT
CASRLSWGQISPLHF
>.|TRBJ2-7|TRBV18|14|.
TGTGCCAGCTCACCACCGCCCAGCGCCAACGAGCAGTACTTC
CASSPPPSANEQYF
>few|TRBJ1-1|TRBV9|12|.
TGTGCCAGCAGTCGACTCAACACTGAAGCTTTCTTT
CASSRLNTEAFF
>.|TRBJ1-1|TRBV5-1|13|.
TGCGCCAGCAGCCAGGAGCGGGGCTGGGAAGCTTTCTTT
CASSQERGWEAFF
>few|TRBJ2-7|TRBV2|13|TRBD1
TGTGCCAGCAACGACAGGGGGTCCTACGAGCAGTACTTC
CASNDRGSYEQYF